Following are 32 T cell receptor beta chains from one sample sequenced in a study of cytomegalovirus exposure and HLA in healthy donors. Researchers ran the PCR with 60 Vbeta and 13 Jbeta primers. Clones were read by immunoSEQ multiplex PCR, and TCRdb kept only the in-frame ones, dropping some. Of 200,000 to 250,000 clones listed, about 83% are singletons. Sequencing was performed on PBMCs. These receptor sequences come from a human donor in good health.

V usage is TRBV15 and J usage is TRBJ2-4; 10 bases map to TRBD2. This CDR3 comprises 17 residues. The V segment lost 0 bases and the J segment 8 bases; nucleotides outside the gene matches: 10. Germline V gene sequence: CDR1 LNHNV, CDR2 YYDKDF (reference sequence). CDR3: CATSRDPSGSGGDIQYF. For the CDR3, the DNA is TGTGCCACCAGCAGAGATCCTAGCGGGAGTGGAGGCGACATTCAGTACTTC. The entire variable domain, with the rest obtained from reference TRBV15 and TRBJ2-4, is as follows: DAMVIQNPRYQVTQFGKPVTLSCSQTLNHNVMYWYQQKSSQAPKLLFHYYDKDFNNEADTPDNFQSRRPNTSFCFLDIRSPGLGDTAMYLCATSRDPSGSGGDIQYFGAGTRLSVL.

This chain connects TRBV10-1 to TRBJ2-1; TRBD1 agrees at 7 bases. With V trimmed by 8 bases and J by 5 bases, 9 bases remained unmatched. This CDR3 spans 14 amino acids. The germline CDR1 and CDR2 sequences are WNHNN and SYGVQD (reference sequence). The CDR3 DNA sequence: TGCGCCAGCTCACCGGGACAGTTCGACAATGAGCAGTTCTTC. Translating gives CASSPGQFDNEQFF.

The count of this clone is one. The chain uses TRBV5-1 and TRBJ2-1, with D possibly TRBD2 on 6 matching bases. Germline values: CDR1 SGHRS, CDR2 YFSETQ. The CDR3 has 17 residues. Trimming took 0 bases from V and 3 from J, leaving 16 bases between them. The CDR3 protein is CASSLGGLLRGYNEQFF. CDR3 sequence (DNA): TGCGCCAGCAGCTTGGGGGGACTCTTGAGGGGCTACAATGAGCAGTTCTTC. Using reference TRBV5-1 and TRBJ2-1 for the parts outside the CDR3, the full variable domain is KAGVTQTPRYLIKTRGQQVTLSCSPISGHRSVSWYQQTPGQGLQFLFEYFSETQRNKGNFPGRFSGRQFSNSRSEMNVSTLELGDSALYLCASSLGGLLRGYNEQFFGPGTRLTVL.

The CDR3 spells CASRDRDRASYEQYF. The CDR3 coding sequence is TGTGCCAGCAGGGACCGGGACAGGGCCTCCTACGAGCAGTACTTC. The V gene is TRBV2, the J gene TRBJ2-7; 9 nucleotides agree with TRBD1. Per the germline V gene, CDR1 is SNHLY and CDR2 is FYNNEI. CDR3 length: 15 amino acids. V shed 6 bases, J shed 0 bases, and the junction held 6 bases outside the gene matches.

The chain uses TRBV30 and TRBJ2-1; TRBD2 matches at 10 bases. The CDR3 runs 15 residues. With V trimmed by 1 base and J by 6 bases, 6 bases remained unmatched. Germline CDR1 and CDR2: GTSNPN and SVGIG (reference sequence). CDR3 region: CAWSEAAGGPNEQFF. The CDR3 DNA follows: TGTGCCTGGAGTGAGGCAGCGGGAGGGCCCAATGAGCAGTTCTTC.

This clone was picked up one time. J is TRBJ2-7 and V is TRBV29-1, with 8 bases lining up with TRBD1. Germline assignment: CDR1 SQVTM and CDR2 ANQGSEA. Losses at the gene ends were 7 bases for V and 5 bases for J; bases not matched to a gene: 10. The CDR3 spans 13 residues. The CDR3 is CSGSNRGLNEQYF. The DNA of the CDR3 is TGCAGCGGTTCCAACAGGGGGTTGAACGAGCAGTACTTC.

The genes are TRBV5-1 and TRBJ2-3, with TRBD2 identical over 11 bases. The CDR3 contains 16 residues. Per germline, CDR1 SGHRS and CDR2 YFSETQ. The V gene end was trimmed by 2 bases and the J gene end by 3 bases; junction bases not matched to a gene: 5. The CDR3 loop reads CASSFALAGATDTQYF. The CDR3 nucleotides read TGCGCCAGCAGCTTCGCACTAGCGGGAGCGACAGATACGCAGTATTTT. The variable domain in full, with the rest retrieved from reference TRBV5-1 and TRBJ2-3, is KAGVTQTPRYLIKTRGQQVTLSCSPISGHRSVSWYQQTPGQGLQFLFEYFSETQRNKGNFPGRFSGRQFSNSRSEMNVSTLELGDSALYLCASSFALAGATDTQYFGPGTRLTVL.

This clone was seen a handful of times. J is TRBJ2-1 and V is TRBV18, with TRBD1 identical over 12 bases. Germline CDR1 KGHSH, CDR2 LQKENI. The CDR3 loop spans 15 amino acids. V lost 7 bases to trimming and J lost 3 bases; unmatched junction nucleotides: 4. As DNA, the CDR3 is TGTGCCAGCTTAAGGGACAGGGGGCTCTACAATGAGCAGTTCTTC. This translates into CASLRDRGLYNEQFF.

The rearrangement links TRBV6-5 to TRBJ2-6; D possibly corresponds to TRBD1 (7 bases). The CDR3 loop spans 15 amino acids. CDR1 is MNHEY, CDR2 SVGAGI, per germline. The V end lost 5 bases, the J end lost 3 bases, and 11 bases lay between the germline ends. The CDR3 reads CASSAQGGGANVLTF. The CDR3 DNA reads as TGTGCCAGCAGTGCGCAGGGGGGTGGGGCCAACGTCCTGACTTTC.

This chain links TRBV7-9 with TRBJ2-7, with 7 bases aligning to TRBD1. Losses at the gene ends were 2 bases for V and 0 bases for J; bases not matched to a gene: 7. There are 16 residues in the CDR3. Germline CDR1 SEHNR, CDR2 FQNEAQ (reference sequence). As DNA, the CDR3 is TGTGCCAGCAGCTTAACAGGGGCAGGGGTCTCCTACGAGCAGTACTTC. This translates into CASSLTGAGVSYEQYF.

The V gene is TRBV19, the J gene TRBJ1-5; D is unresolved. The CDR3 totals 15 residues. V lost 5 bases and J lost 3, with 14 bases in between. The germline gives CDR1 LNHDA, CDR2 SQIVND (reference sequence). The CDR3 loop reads CASSLAGAFNQPQHF. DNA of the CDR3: TGTGCCAGTAGTTTAGCCGGAGCCTTCAATCAGCCCCAGCATTTT.

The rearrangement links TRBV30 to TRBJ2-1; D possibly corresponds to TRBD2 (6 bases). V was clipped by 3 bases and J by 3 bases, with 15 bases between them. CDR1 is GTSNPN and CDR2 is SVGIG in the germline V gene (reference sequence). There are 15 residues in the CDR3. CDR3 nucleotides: TGTGCCTGGAGGATAGCGGAACCTTTCTACAATGAGCAGTTCTTC. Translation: CAWRIAEPFYNEQFF.

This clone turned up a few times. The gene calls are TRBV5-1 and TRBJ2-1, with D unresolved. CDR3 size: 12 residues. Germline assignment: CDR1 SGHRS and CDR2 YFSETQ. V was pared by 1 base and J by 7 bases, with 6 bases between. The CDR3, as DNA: TGCGCCAGCAGCTTGCTAGGTAATGAGCAGTTCTTC. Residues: CASSLLGNEQFF.

The CDR3 is CASSGTGQPQHF. Written as DNA, the CDR3 is TGTGCCAGCAGTGGGACGGGGCAGCCCCAGCATTTT. The V gene is TRBV2, the J gene TRBJ1-5; no clear D. Trimming left V 4 bases short and J 7 bases short, with 8 bases between. The CDR3 runs 12 residues. The germline V gene encodes CDR1 SNHLY and CDR2 FYNNEI.

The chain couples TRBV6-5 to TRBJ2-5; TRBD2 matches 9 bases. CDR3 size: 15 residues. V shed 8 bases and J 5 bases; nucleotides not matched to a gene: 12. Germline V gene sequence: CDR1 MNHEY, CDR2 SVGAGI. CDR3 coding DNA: TGTGCCAGCCATGGGGGCGGGAGGGCCCGCGAGACCCAGTACTTC. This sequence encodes CASHGGGRARETQYF.

The DNA of the CDR3 is TGCGCCAGCAGCCAAGTAGTCGGTGGTGGCTACACCTTC. Translation gives CASSQVVGGGYTF. V gene TRBV4-3 combines with J gene TRBJ1-2; D ambiguous. Per germline, CDR1 LGHNA and CDR2 YSLEER. CDR3 size: 13 residues. The V gene lost 1 base and the J gene lost 7 bases, with 10 bases spanning the gap.

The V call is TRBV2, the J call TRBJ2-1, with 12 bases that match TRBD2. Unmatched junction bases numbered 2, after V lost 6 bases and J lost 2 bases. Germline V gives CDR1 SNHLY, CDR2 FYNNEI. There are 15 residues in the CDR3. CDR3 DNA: TGTGCCAGCAGAGGACTAGCGGGACCCTACAATGAGCAGTTCTTC. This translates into CASRGLAGPYNEQFF. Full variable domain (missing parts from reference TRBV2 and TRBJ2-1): EPEVTQTPSHQVTQMGQEVILRCVPISNHLYFYWYRQILGQKVEFLVSFYNNEISEKSEIFDDQFSVERPDGSNFTLKIRSTKLEDSAMYFCASRGLAGPYNEQFFGPGTRLTVL.

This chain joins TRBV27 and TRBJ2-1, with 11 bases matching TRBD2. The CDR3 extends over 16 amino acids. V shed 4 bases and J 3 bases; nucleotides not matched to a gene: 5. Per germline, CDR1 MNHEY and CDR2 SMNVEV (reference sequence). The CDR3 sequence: CASSSTGLAVYNEQFF. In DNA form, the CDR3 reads TGTGCCAGCAGTTCCACGGGACTAGCGGTCTACAATGAGCAGTTCTTC.

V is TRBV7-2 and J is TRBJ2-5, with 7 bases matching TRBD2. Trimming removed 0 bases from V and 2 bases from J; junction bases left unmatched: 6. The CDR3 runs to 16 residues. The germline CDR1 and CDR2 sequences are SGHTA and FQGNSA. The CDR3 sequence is CASSLAGGPKQETQYF. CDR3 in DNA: TGTGCCAGCAGCTTAGCGGGAGGGCCAAAGCAAGAGACCCAGTACTTC. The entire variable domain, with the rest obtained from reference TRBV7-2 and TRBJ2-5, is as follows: GAGVSQSPSNKVTEKGKDVELRCDPISGHTALYWYRQSLGQGLEFLIYFQGNSAPDKSGLPSDRFSAERTGGSVSTLTIQRTQQEDSAVYLCASSLAGGPKQETQYFGPGTRLLVL.

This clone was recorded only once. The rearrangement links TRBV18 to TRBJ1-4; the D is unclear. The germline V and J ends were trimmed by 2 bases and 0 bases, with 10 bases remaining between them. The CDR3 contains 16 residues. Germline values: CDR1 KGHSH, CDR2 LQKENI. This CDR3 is CASSPLQTTTNEKLFF. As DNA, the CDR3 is TGTGCCAGCTCACCATTGCAGACTACAACTAATGAAAAACTGTTTTTT. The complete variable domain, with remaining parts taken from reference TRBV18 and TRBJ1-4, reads NAGVMQNPRHLVRRRGQEARLRCSPMKGHSHVYWYRQLPEEGLKFMVYLQKENIIDESGMPKERFSAEFPKEGPSILRIQQVVRGDSAAYFCASSPLQTTTNEKLFFGSGTQLSVL.

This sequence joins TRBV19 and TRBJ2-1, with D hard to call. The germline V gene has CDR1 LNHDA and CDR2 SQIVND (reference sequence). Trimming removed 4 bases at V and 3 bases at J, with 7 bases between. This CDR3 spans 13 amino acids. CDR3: CASSTKHYNEQFF. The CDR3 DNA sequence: TGTGCCAGTAGTACTAAGCACTACAATGAGCAGTTCTTC.

The CDR3 sequence is CASSPTPGQGPYEQYF. The CDR3 DNA is TGTGCCAGCTCACCCACCCCCGGACAGGGCCCCTACGAGCAGTACTTC. The V gene is TRBV18, the J gene TRBJ2-7, with 8 bases that match TRBD1. This CDR3 contains 16 residues. Germline trimming cut 3 bases from V and 2 bases from J; bases unmatched to any gene: 9. Germline V gives CDR1 KGHSH, CDR2 LQKENI.

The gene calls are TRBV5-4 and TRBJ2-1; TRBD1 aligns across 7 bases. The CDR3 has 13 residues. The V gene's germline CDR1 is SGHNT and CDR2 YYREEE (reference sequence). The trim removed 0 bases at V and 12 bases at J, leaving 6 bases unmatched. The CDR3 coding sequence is TGTGCCAGCAGCTTGGTTGCGACAGGGTGGCAGTTCTTC. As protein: CASSLVATGWQFF. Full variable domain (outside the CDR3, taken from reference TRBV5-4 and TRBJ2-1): ETGVTQSPTHLIKTRGQQVTLRCSSQSGHNTVSWYQQALGQGPQFIFQYYREEENGRGNFPPRFSGLQFPNYSSELNVNALELDDSALYLCASSLVATGWQFFGPGTRLTVL.

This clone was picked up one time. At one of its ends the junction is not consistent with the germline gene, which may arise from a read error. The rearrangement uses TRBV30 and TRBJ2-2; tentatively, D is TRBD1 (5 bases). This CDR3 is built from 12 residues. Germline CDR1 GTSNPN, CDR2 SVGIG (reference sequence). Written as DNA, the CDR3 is TGTGCTTGGAAGGGGATTTCCGGGGAGCTGTTTTTT. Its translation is CAWKGISGELFF. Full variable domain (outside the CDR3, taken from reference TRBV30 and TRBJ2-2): SQTIHQWPATLVQPVGSPLSLECTVEGTSNPNLYWYRQAAGRGLQLLFYSVGIGQISSEVPQNLSASRPQDRQFILSSKKLLLSDSGFYLCAWKGISGELFFGEGSRLTVL.

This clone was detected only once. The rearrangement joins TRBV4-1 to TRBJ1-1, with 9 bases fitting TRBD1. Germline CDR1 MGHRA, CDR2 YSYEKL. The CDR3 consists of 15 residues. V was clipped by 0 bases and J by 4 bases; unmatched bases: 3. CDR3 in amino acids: CASSQDQDRGTEAFF. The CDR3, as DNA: TGCGCCAGCAGCCAAGATCAGGACAGGGGCACTGAAGCTTTCTTT.

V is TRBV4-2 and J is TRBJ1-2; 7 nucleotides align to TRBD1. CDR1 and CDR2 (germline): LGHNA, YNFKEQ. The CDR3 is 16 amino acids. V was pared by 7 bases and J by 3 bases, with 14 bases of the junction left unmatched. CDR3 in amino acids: CASNPGQSVLHYGYTF. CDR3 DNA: TGTGCCAGCAACCCGGGACAGTCCGTTCTTCACTATGGCTACACCTTC.

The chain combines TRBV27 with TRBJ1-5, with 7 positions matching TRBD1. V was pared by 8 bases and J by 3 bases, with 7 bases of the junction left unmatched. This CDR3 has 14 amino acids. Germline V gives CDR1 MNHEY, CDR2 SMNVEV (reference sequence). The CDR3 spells CASGRGQNNQPQHF. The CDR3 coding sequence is TGTGCCAGCGGCCGGGGACAGAACAATCAGCCCCAGCATTTT.

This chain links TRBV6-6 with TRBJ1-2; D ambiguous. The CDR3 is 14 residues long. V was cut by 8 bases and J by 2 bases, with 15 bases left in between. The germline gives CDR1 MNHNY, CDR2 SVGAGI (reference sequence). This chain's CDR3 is CASFASAENYGYTF. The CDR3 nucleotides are TGTGCCAGCTTTGCTTCGGCGGAGAACTATGGCTACACCTTC.

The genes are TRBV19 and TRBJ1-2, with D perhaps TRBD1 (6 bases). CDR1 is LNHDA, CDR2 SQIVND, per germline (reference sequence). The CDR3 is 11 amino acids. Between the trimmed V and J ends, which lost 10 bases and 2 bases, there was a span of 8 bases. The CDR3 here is CAIQGNYGYTF. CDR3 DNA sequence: TGTGCCATCCAGGGGAACTATGGCTACACCTTC.

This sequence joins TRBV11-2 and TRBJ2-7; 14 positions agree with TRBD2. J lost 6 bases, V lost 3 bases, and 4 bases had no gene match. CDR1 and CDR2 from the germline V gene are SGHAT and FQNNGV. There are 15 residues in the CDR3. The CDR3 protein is CASSLGLAGVGEQYF. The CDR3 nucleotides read TGTGCCAGCAGCTTGGGACTAGCGGGAGTGGGCGAGCAGTACTTC.

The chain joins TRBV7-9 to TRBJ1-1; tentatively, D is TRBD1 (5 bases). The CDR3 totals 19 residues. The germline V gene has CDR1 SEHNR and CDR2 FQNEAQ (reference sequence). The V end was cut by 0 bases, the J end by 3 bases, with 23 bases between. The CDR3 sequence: CASSLAVGGRGLGDTEAFF. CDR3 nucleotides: TGTGCCAGCAGCTTAGCGGTGGGGGGACGTGGGTTGGGTGACACTGAAGCTTTCTTT. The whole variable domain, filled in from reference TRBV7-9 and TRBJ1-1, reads DTGVSQNPRHKITKRGQNVTFRCDPISEHNRLYWYRQTLGQGPEFLTYFQNEAQLEKSRLLSDRFSAERPKGSFSTLEIQRTEQGDSAMYLCASSLAVGGRGLGDTEAFFGQGTRLTVV.

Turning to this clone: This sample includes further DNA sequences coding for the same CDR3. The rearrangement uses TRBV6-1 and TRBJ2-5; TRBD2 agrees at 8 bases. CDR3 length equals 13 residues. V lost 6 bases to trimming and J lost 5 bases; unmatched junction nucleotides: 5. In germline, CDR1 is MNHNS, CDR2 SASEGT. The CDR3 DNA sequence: TGTGCCAGCAGCACTAGCGGTAGGGAGACCCAGTACTTC. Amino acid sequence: CASSTSGRETQYF.